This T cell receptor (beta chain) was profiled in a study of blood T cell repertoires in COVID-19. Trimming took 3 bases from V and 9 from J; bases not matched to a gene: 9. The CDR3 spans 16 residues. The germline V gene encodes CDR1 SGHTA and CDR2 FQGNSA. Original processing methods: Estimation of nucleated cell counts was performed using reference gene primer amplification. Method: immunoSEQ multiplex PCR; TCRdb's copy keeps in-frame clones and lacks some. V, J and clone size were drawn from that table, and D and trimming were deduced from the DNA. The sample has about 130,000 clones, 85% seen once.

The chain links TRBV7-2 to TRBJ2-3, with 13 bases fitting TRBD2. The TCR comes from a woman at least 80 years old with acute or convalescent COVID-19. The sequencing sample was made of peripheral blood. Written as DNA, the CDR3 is TGTGCCAGCAGCTTTACTAGCGGGGGGGGCTCGGGCACGCAGTATTTT. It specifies CASSFTSGGGSGTQYF.